These 26 T cell receptor beta chains share one sample of origin, sequenced in a study of cytomegalovirus exposure and HLA in healthy donors (dated by TCRdb to 2017 to 2019). Preparation of the library involved the immunoSEQ multiplex PCR assay. The source is immuneACCESS, and TCRdb retained only in-frame sequences with V and J called. Part of the clones is not carried over; for the studies checked, unresolved V genes explain less than half of this, and the remainder is unexplained. The sample contains some 190,000 clones, roughly 82% of them found a single time. The top ten hold roughly 1.5% of the sample. The sample consisted of PBMCs. The receptor set was obtained from a woman between 18 and 29 years old in good health and CMV-seronegative.

Only one count was recorded for this clone. The rearrangement joins TRBV27 to TRBJ2-7, with 9 nucleotides matching TRBD1. The CDR3 runs to 14 residues. Germline CDR1 and CDR2: MNHEY and SMNVEV (reference sequence). After removal of 5 bases from V and 3 bases from J, the junction contained 5 bases not matched to a gene. CDR3 DNA sequence: TGTGCCAGCAGTCAGGGACAGGGATACTACGAGCAGTACTTC. Its translation: CASSQGQGYYEQYF.

This clone was found once. J is TRBJ2-1 and V is TRBV5-1; TRBD2 aligns across 8 bases. V dropped 4 bases and J dropped 8; count of bases not matched to a gene: 17. From germline, CDR1 is SGHRS and CDR2 YFSETQ. The CDR3 loop spans 17 amino acids. This chain's CDR3 is CASSPDPGAGGVYEQFF. CDR3 bases: TGCGCCAGCAGCCCCGACCCGGGGGCGGGAGGTGTCTATGAGCAGTTCTTC.

The gene calls are TRBV27 and TRBJ2-3; a possible D gene is TRBD2 (5 bases). The germline V and J ends were trimmed by 5 bases and 3 bases, with 18 bases remaining between them. Germline loops: CDR1 MNHEY, CDR2 SMNVEV (reference sequence). The CDR3 totals 16 residues. The CDR3 loop reads CASSPKQRPGTDTQYF. The CDR3 DNA reads TGTGCCAGCAGTCCAAAACAGAGACCGGGAACAGATACGCAGTATTTT.

The genes are TRBV7-3 and TRBJ1-2; the D gene is possibly TRBD1 (6 bases). Per germline, CDR1 SGHTA and CDR2 FQGTGA. V was clipped by 5 bases and J by 11 bases, with 21 bases between them. This CDR3 spans 14 amino acids. The CDR3 protein is CASSPQWGGFAYTF. The CDR3 nucleotides read TGTGCCAGCAGCCCTCAGTGGGGGGGCTTTGCTTACACCTTC.

This rearrangement joins TRBV15 to TRBJ1-3; D gene unclear. This CDR3 is built from 12 residues. Looked up from germline, CDR1 is LNHNV and CDR2 is YYDKDF (reference sequence). V was shortened by 3 bases and J by 4 bases, with 4 bases between the two germline ends. Here the CDR3 DNA reads TGTGCCACCAGCAGGTCGGGAAACACCATATATTTT. It codes for CATSRSGNTIYF.

V usage is TRBV15 and J usage is TRBJ2-2; 9 bases fit TRBD2. Germline CDR1 reads LNHNV; CDR2 reads YYDKDF (reference sequence). The V segment lost 5 bases and the J segment 7 bases; nucleotides outside the gene matches: 8. The CDR3 totals 15 residues. CDR3 protein: CATSGWTSDNGELFF. CDR3 bases: TGTGCCACCAGCGGATGGACTAGCGACAACGGGGAGCTGTTTTTT. The full variable domain, with the rest looked up from reference TRBV15 and TRBJ2-2, is DAMVIQNPRYQVTQFGKPVTLSCSQTLNHNVMYWYQQKSSQAPKLLFHYYDKDFNNEADTPDNFQSRRPNTSFCFLDIRSPGLGDTAMYLCATSGWTSDNGELFFGEGSRLTVL.

This clone was recorded a few times. One junction end does not reproduce the germline sequence, and a read error may be involved. The chain has TRBV7-2 and TRBJ2-7, with a tentative D call TRBD2 (6 bases). The germline CDR1 and CDR2 sequences are SGHTA and FQGNSA. This CDR3 has 15 residues. CDR3 nucleotides: TGTGCCAGCAGTTTAGCAGCGGGCAGCGACTACGAGCAGTACTTC. Translated: CASSLAAGSDYEQYF.

The V gene is TRBV10-3, the J gene TRBJ1-1; 10 bases line up with TRBD1. The CDR3 consists of 14 residues. Germline loops: CDR1 ENHRY, CDR2 SYGVKD. Trimming at V came to 6 bases and at J to 4 bases, leaving 5 bases not matched to a gene. The CDR3 bases are TGTGCCATCAGCGGGGGACAGGGGTCCACTGAAGCTTTCTTT. It codes for CAISGGQGSTEAFF.

This clone was counted many times. The chain combines TRBV7-2 with TRBJ2-1; TRBD2 is a possible D gene (6 bases). The CDR3 totals 11 residues. Germline-derived CDR1 and CDR2 are SGHTA and FQGNSA. Trimming pared 6 bases from V and 10 bases from J, leaving 10 bases between. The DNA of the CDR3 is TGTGCCAGCAGTCTAGCGCCCGAGCAGTTCTTC. This codes for CASSLAPEQFF.

A note on this clone: The sample contains more than one DNA sequence encoding this CDR3. The chain combines TRBV6-1 with TRBJ2-7, with a weak D call TRBD2 (5 bases). CDR3 size: 14 residues. Germline-derived CDR1 and CDR2 are MNHNS and SASEGT. Trimming pared 1 base from V and 0 bases from J, leaving 7 bases between. The CDR3 loop is CASSEGESSYEQYF. CDR3 in DNA: TGTGCCAGCAGTGAAGGGGAGAGCTCCTACGAGCAGTACTTC.

The chain has TRBV5-4 and TRBJ2-1, with D unclear. V dropped 3 bases and J dropped 4 bases, with 5 bases sitting between them. There are 12 residues in the CDR3. Germline V gives CDR1 SGHNT, CDR2 YYREEE (reference sequence). CDR3 DNA: TGTGCCAGCAGCTCCCCTTACAATGAGCAGTTCTTC. It yields the protein CASSSPYNEQFF.

The chain links TRBV7-9 to TRBJ2-2, with D possibly being TRBD1 (5 bases). The germline gives CDR1 SEHNR, CDR2 FQNEAQ (reference sequence). The V and J ends lost 5 bases and 4 bases respectively, with 8 bases between them. CDR3 size: 13 residues. CDR3 sequence: CASSPDSTGELFF. The CDR3 region has the DNA TGTGCCAGCAGCCCCGACAGCACCGGGGAGCTGTTTTTT.

The chain recombines TRBV6-1 with TRBJ1-4; perhaps TRBD1 as D (6 bases). The germline gives CDR1 MNHNS, CDR2 SASEGT. V lost 4 bases and J lost 7, with 16 bases in between. This CDR3 comprises 15 residues. CDR3: CASSVHRDGFEKLFF. CDR3 coding DNA: TGTGCCAGCAGTGTACACAGGGATGGGTTTGAAAAACTGTTTTTT.

V is TRBV19 and J is TRBJ1-2; D might be TRBD1 (6 bases). Germline V gene lookup returns CDR1 LNHDA and CDR2 SQIVND (reference sequence). The V end was cut by 4 bases, the J end by 8 bases, with 11 bases between. The CDR3 is 12 amino acids. CDR3 protein: CASSTGQIGYTF. The CDR3 nucleotides are TGTGCCAGTAGTACTGGACAGATCGGCTACACCTTC.

This clone has only one observation. The chain has TRBV18 and TRBJ2-7, with TRBD1 identical over 9 bases. The CDR3 length is 15 residues. Germline lookup yields CDR1 KGHSH and CDR2 LQKENI. V lost 3 bases, J lost 6 bases, and 9 bases stayed unmatched. As DNA, the CDR3 is TGTGCCAGCTCACCTGGGGGACAGGGAGCCGCCGAGCAGTACTTC. Amino acids: CASSPGGQGAAEQYF.

The chain couples TRBV11-2 to TRBJ1-2; weak D call: TRBD1 (6 bases). The CDR3 contains 15 residues. The V and J ends lost 6 bases and 5 bases respectively, with 19 bases between them. Germline V gene data show CDR1 as SGHAT and CDR2 as FQNNGV. This CDR3 reads CASSYSGTSAYGYTF. CDR3 coding DNA: TGTGCCAGCAGTTATTCCGGGACATCGGCATATGGCTACACCTTC.

The chain uses TRBV18 and TRBJ1-4, with 7 bases fitting TRBD1. Unmatched junction bases numbered 5, after V lost 4 bases and J lost 3 bases. The CDR3 is made up of 15 amino acids. Germline-derived CDR1 and CDR2 are KGHSH and LQKENI. DNA for the CDR3: TGTGCCAGCTCACTAACGGGACAGCCTAATGAAAAACTGTTTTTT. Its protein is CASSLTGQPNEKLFF.

The rearrangement links TRBV29-1 to TRBJ1-2, with 9 positions matching TRBD1. The CDR3 extends over 15 amino acids. Germline CDR1 and CDR2: SQVTM and ANQGSEA. Trimming took 6 bases from V and 3 from J; bases not matched to a gene: 11. The CDR3 coding sequence is TGCAGCGTCGAACCACAGGGGGCGATCCACTATGGCTACACCTTC. The encoded protein is CSVEPQGAIHYGYTF.

The chain joins TRBV18 to TRBJ2-6, with D maybe TRBD1 (6 bases). This CDR3 has 16 residues. V was clipped by 3 bases and J by 2 bases, with 11 bases between them. Germline CDR1 is KGHSH and CDR2 is LQKENI. CDR3 bases: TGTGCCAGCTCACCCGGACAGCTCACTGGGGCCAACGTCCTGACTTTC. Its protein product is CASSPGQLTGANVLTF.

The chain joins TRBV27 to TRBJ2-2; weak D call: TRBD2 (6 bases). Germline loops: CDR1 MNHEY, CDR2 SMNVEV (reference sequence). With 2 bases removed from V and 3 bases from J, the gap between germline ends came to 19 bases. The CDR3 consists of 18 residues. This CDR3 is CASSLMPSARVYTGELFF. CDR3 coding DNA: TGTGCCAGCAGTTTAATGCCTAGCGCGCGTGTTTACACCGGGGAGCTGTTTTTT.

This chain joins TRBV29-1 and TRBJ2-7; D might be TRBD2 (5 bases). The germline V gene encodes CDR1 SQVTM and CDR2 ANQGSEA. The V end lost 5 bases, the J end lost 2 bases, and 13 bases lay between the germline ends. The CDR3 is 13 residues long. CDR3 residues: CSVFLARTYEQYF. CDR3 DNA: TGCAGCGTTTTTCTAGCTCGGACCTACGAGCAGTACTTC.

The CDR3 bases are TGTGCCAGCAGCCAAGTCTCTGTCGAGCAGTACTTC. Translation gives CASSQVSVEQYF. The chain is built from TRBV14 and TRBJ2-7; D is unresolved. This CDR3 comprises 12 residues. V lost 1 base to trimming and J lost 6 bases, with 7 bases between them. Germline V lookup: CDR1 SGHDN, CDR2 FVKESK.

This clone was seen only once. The chain links TRBV7-6 to TRBJ2-3; 7 bases match TRBD2. The V gene's germline CDR1 is SGHVS and CDR2 FNYEAQ. The CDR3 runs 17 residues. Unmatched junction bases numbered 7, after V lost 1 base and J lost 0 bases. Here the CDR3 reads CASSLVAGETSTDTQYF. As DNA, the CDR3 is TGTGCCAGCAGCTTAGTGGCGGGGGAGACTAGCACAGATACGCAGTATTTT.

The chain has TRBV5-1 and TRBJ1-2; D uncertain. The CDR3 is 13 amino acids. CDR1 SGHRS and CDR2 YFSETQ come from the germline V gene. The V gene lost 0 bases and the J gene lost 8 bases, with 11 bases spanning the gap. CDR3 bases: TGCGCCAGCAGCTTGGCTGGGGAGGGCGGCTACACCTTC. Encoded protein: CASSLAGEGGYTF.

The rearrangement joins TRBV6-1 to TRBJ1-2; 7 bases are shared with TRBD1. The CDR3 covers 15 residues. Germline V CDR1 and CDR2: MNHNS, SASEGT. The ends lost 3 bases at V and 0 bases at J; junction bases unmatched: 4. The CDR3 sequence: CASSEGQRTNYGYTF. CDR3 sequence (DNA): TGTGCCAGCAGTGAGGGACAGCGAACTAACTATGGCTACACCTTC.

The J gene is TRBJ2-5, the V gene TRBV7-9; a weak D match, TRBD1 (5 bases). Trimming removed 5 bases from V and 2 bases from J, with 12 bases in between. In germline, CDR1 is SEHNR, CDR2 FQNEAQ (reference sequence). CDR3 length equals 14 residues. This chain's CDR3 is CASSVTDRQETQYF. The CDR3 DNA follows: TGTGCCAGCAGCGTGACAGACAGACAAGAGACCCAGTACTTC.